Presented here are 5 T cell receptor beta chains from one specimen sequenced in a study of blood T cell repertoires in COVID-19. Sequencing used immunoSEQ multiplex PCR; TCRdb keeps in-frame clones, though not all of them. The sample contains approximately 140,000 clones, under 85% of which appear only once. The specimen sequenced was peripheral blood. These receptors originate from a human donor in a cohort sampled during active COVID-19.

The V call is TRBV28, the J call TRBJ1-6; 7 positions match TRBD1. J lost 8 bases, V lost 6 bases, and 10 bases had no gene match. The CDR3 has 15 residues. The germline CDR1 and CDR2 sequences are MDHEN and SYDVKM. The CDR3 DNA reads TGTGCCAGCAGACAGTCAGGGGGAGTGTATTCACCCCTCCACTTT. Protein product: CASRQSGGVYSPLHF.

This clone showed up just once. As DNA, the CDR3 is TGTGCCAGCAGCGTAGGAGCGGGGCAGGTTGGCTACACCTTC. Translation: CASSVGAGQVGYTF. The chain carries TRBV9 and TRBJ1-2, with D possibly TRBD1 on 5 matching bases. The V gene lost 0 bases and the J gene lost 7 bases, with 13 bases spanning the gap. The CDR3 is 14 residues long. Germline V gene lookup returns CDR1 SGDLS and CDR2 YYNGEE.

This clone came up a few times. This chain joins TRBV7-6 and TRBJ1-6, with D maybe TRBD1 (6 bases). The CDR3 sequence is 14 residues long. With 1 base removed from V and 7 bases from J, the gap between germline ends came to 8 bases. Germline V CDR1 and CDR2: SGHVS, FNYEAQ. The CDR3 DNA is TGTGCCAGCAGCTTAGAACAGGGAAATTCACCCCTCCACTTT. Amino acid sequence: CASSLEQGNSPLHF.

CDR3: CASSVGDSSYEQYF. CDR3 bases: TGTGCCAGCAGCGTTGGGGACAGTTCCTACGAGCAGTACTTC. This chain uses TRBV9 with TRBJ2-7; 7 positions match TRBD1. After removal of 2 bases from V and 1 base from J, the junction contained 3 bases not matched to a gene. There are 14 residues in the CDR3. Per the germline V gene, CDR1 is SGDLS and CDR2 is YYNGEE.

This clone has more than one count but fewer than ten. The gene calls are TRBV27 and TRBJ2-5; D remains unclear. The CDR3 totals 13 residues. The germline V and J ends were trimmed by 2 bases and 5 bases, with 9 bases remaining between them. Germline values: CDR1 MNHEY, CDR2 SMNVEV (reference sequence). In DNA form, the CDR3 reads TGTGCCAGCAGTTTAGGAGCGTGGGAGACCCAGTACTTC. It codes for CASSLGAWETQYF.